A selection of T cell receptor beta chains follows, all from one sample in a study of CD8+CD57+ T cells in acquired aplastic anemia. One entry per CDR3 protein, called by TCRdb with MiXCR from the reads. The data contain roughly 200,000 distinct CDR3 sequences, roughly three fifths of them seen just once; the ten biggest clones take up more than 40%. Sequencing was carried out using sorted CD4+, CD8+, or CD8+CD57+ T cells (not recorded which) from PBMCs. The receptors shown here come from a human donor with aplastic anemia. The CDR3 runs from the conserved cysteine through the conserved F or W. The D gene is left open where the match is weak. Only some rows state a clone size, as once, few, many or a class for expanded clones.

D,V,J,size,DNA,CDR3
TRBD2,TRBV29-1,TRBJ2-7,.,TGCAGCGTTAATCGACTAGCGGGAGGTTACGAGCAGTACTTC,CSVNRLAGGYEQYF
.,TRBV10-3,TRBJ1-1,many,TGTGCCATCAGTAACTCGAACACTGAAGCTTTCTTT,CAISNSNTEAFF
TRBD2,TRBV7-8,TRBJ2-2,.,TGTGCCAGCAGTCTGGCGGGGGGGCGTATGCTGTTTTTT,CASSLAGGRMLFF
.,TRBV19,TRBJ1-5,.,TGTGCCAGTAGTAAGGGGGGGCAGGATCAGCCCCAGCATTTT,CASSKGGQDQPQHF
.,TRBV10-3,TRBJ1-2,.,TGTGCCATCAGTGTGGAACAGAACTATGGCTACACCTTC,CAISVEQNYGYTF
TRBD2,TRBV5-1,TRBJ2-5,many,TGCGCCAGCAGCACCCGGGGTCGGCGGGGGGCAGAAGAGACCCAGTACTTC,CASSTRGRRGAEETQYF
.,TRBV5-8,TRBJ2-7,many,TGTGCCAGCAGCTCCGTGAGTACCGAGCAGTACTTC,CASSSVSTEQYF
.,TRBV11-2,TRBJ1-2,many,TGTGCCAGCAGCTTAGTACAAAGCGGCTACACCTTC,CASSLVQSGYTF
.,TRBV7-9,TRBJ1-1,.,TGTGCCAGCAGCTTAGCGTCCGACTTAACGAACACTGAAGCTTTCTTT,CASSLASDLTNTEAFF
.,TRBV19,TRBJ1-2,.,TGTGCCAGTAGTCCGCAGGGACCGGGGGCGGGTGGCTACACCTTC,CASSPQGPGAGGYTF
TRBD2,TRBV12-3/TRBV12-4,TRBJ2-7,once,TGTGCCAGCAGCGGACTAGCGGGATCCTACGAGCAGTACTTC,CASSGLAGSYEQYF
TRBD2,TRBV14,TRBJ2-1,.,TGTGCCAGCAGCTCAATCAGACTAGCGGGAACCTACAATGAGCAGTTCTTC,CASSSIRLAGTYNEQFF
.,TRBV4-2,TRBJ2-7,.,TGTGCCAGCAGTTACCACGGGAAGACCTACGAGCAGTACTTC,CASSYHGKTYEQYF
TRBD1,TRBV19,TRBJ2-1,.,TGTGCCAGTAGTGATCCGTTGGGGACAGGGGGACACAATGAGCAGTTCTTC,CASSDPLGTGGHNEQFF
TRBD1,TRBV7-9,TRBJ1-1,.,TGTGCCAGCAGCCTCCAGGGGGGTAGCACTTTCTTT,CASSLQGGSTFF
TRBD1,TRBV7-9,TRBJ1-2,once,TGTGCCAGCAGCTCCCAGACAGGGGGAATGAGCTATGGCTACACCTTC,CASSSQTGGMSYGYTF
.,TRBV15,TRBJ1-2,few,TGTGCCACCAGGGACGGGCTGGATGGCTACACCTTC,CATRDGLDGYTF
TRBD2,TRBV7-9,TRBJ2-7,.,TGTGCCAGCAGCGCCACTAGCGGGAGCGACTACGAGCAGTACTTC,CASSATSGSDYEQYF
.,TRBV9,TRBJ1-4,.,TGTGCCAGCAGCCCACGGACGGAAGAAAAACTGTTTTTT,CASSPRTEEKLFF
.,TRBV7-2,TRBJ2-7,.,TGTGCCAGCTCTTTTCCGACGAGAAGGGGCAGAGAGCAGTACTTC,CASSFPTRRGREQYF
TRBD1,TRBV15,TRBJ1-2,once,TGTGCCACCAGCAATACCTCAGGGGGCTTTTTCTATGGCTACACCTTC,CATSNTSGGFFYGYTF
.,TRBV6-5,TRBJ2-7,many,TGTGCCAGCAGTTACTCTATAGGATACGAGCAGTACTTC,CASSYSIGYEQYF
.,TRBV10-2,TRBJ2-7,few,TGCGCCAGCAGTGAGTCGGGCGTATACTCCTACGAGCAGTACTTC,CASSESGVYSYEQYF
TRBD1,TRBV15,TRBJ2-3,.,TGTGCCACCAGCAGGCTCACGGGACAGGGAGGTGTAGATACGCAGTATTTT,CATSRLTGQGGVDTQYF
.,TRBV10-3,TRBJ1-2,.,TGTGCCATCTCGAGTGGAAGGGACTACACCTTC,CAISSGRDYTF
.,TRBV7-8,TRBJ1-2,few,TGTGCCAGCAGCTTAGACCGGATAGGGGACACCGGGAGGGGTTCTAACTATGGCTACACCTTC,CASSLDRIGDTGRGSNYGYTF
TRBD2,TRBV5-1,TRBJ2-7,.,TGCGCCAGCAGCTTTCAGGCGGGAGGGCCTCACGAGCAGTACTTC,CASSFQAGGPHEQYF
TRBD1,TRBV24-1,TRBJ2-3,.,TGTGCCACCAGTGCCGGGACAGGGGGCTTCGTAACGCAGTATTTT,CATSAGTGGFVTQYF
.,TRBV11-2,TRBJ2-1,many,TGTGCCAGCAGCTTAGATCAAGGGGGTGATGAGCAGTTCTTC,CASSLDQGGDEQFF
.,TRBV7-2,TRBJ2-3,few,TGTGCCAGCAGCTTAGCGGACGCGCAGTATTTT,CASSLADAQYF
.,TRBV6-5,TRBJ2-2,.,TGTGCCAGCAGTTACCAGAACACCGGGGAGCTGTTTTTT,CASSYQNTGELFF
TRBD2,TRBV5-1,TRBJ2-7,few,TGCGCCAGCAGCCTACCCGGGACTAACTCCTACGAGCAGTACTTC,CASSLPGTNSYEQYF
.,TRBV20-1,TRBJ2-7,few,TGCAGTGCTACGCCGGGGACACTATACGAGCAGTACTTC,CSATPGTLYEQYF
TRBD2,TRBV7-2,TRBJ2-1,.,TGTGCCAGCAGCTTAGGACTAGCGGTCGCCTACAATGAGCAGTTCTTC,CASSLGLAVAYNEQFF
.,TRBV4-1,TRBJ1-1,many,TGCGCCAGCAGCCGCCAGATGGAGCAAACTGAAGCTTTCTTT,CASSRQMEQTEAFF
.,TRBV20-1,TRBJ1-2,once,TGCAGTGCTAGATATAGGCAGGCCCACTATGGCTACACCTTC,CSARYRQAHYGYTF
TRBD1,TRBV7-3,TRBJ2-7,.,TGTGCCAGCAAAGGACAGGGGTACGAGCAGTACTTC,CASKGQGYEQYF
.,TRBV2,TRBJ2-5,.,TGTGCCAGCAGACGCAAGGGGGGGCGGGAGACCCAGTACTTC,CASRRKGGRETQYF
.,TRBV7-2,TRBJ1-5,.,TGTGCCAGCAGTTTGGACAGCTATCAGCCCCAGCATTTT,CASSLDSYQPQHF
.,TRBV19,TRBJ1-2,.,TGTGCCAGTAGCTTACAGAGGGGGGACTATGGCTACACCTTC,CASSLQRGDYGYTF
.,TRBV7-9,TRBJ2-7,many,TGTGCCAGCAGCTTAGGACACACACTAACCTACGAGCAGTACTTC,CASSLGHTLTYEQYF
.,TRBV7-6,TRBJ2-1,few,TGTGCCAGCAGCTTAGCGGCCAATGAGCAGTTCTTC,CASSLAANEQFF
TRBD1,TRBV24-1,TRBJ1-2,.,TGTGCCACCAGTGATCCCGGACAGGGGCGAGGCTACACCTTC,CATSDPGQGRGYTF
TRBD1,TRBV24-1,TRBJ1-1,.,TGTGCCGCCAATAACGGACAGGCCGTGGACACTGAAGCTTTCTTT,CAANNGQAVDTEAFF
TRBD1,TRBV5-5,TRBJ2-5,.,TGTGCCAGCAGCCAAGGAAGACAAACAGGGGGCCAAGAGACCCAGTACTTC,CASSQGRQTGGQETQYF
TRBD1,TRBV15,TRBJ2-7,large,TGTGCCACCAGCAGAGAGACAGGGGCGAGGGACGAGCAGTACTTC,CATSRETGARDEQYF
.,TRBV5-1,TRBJ1-2,.,TGCGCCAGCAGCTTGGCCGCTGGGGCTGGCGCCTATGGCTACACCTTC,CASSLAAGAGAYGYTF
.,TRBV7-2,TRBJ1-2,.,TGTGCCAGCAGCTTAGGTGGACACCCTAACTATGGCTACACCTTC,CASSLGGHPNYGYTF
.,TRBV20-1,TRBJ2-2,once,TGCAGTGCGTATAATCAGGGGGGCTCGACCGGGGAGCTGTTTTTT,CSAYNQGGSTGELFF
TRBD1,TRBV2,TRBJ1-1,many,TGTGCCAGCAGTAATAACCACAGGGGGCGGACTGAAGCTTTCTTT,CASSNNHRGRTEAFF
TRBD2,TRBV20-1,TRBJ2-7,once,TGCAGTGCTTGTAGCGGGGGGGCCTCCGAGCAGTACTTC,CSACSGGASEQYF